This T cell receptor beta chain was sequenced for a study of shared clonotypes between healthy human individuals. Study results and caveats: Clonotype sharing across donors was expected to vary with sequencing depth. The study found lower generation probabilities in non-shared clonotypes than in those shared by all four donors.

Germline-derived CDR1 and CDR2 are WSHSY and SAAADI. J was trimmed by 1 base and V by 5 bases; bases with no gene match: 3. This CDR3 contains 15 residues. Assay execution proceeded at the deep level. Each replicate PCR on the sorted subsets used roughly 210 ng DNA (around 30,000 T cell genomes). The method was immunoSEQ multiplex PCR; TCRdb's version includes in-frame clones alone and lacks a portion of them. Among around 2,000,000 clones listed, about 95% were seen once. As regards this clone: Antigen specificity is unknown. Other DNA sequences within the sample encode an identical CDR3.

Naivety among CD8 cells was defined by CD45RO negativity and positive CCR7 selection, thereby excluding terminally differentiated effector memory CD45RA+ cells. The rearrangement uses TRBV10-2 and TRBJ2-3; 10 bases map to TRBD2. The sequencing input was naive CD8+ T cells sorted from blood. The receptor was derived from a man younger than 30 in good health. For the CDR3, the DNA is TGCGCCAGCAGTCCTCTAGCGGGGGGCACAGATACGCAGTATTTT. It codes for CASSPLAGGTDTQYF.